The 28 T cell receptor beta chains below were found in one sample sequenced in a study of cytomegalovirus exposure and HLA in healthy donors. Here immunoSEQ multiplex PCR was the method, and the copy in TCRdb shows in-frame clones only, minus some. This sample yields around 130,000 clones, of which roughly 90% are seen a single time; about 3.7% belongs to the top ten. The sequencing input was PBMCs. These receptors were taken from a young man in good health and CMV-seronegative.

The genes are TRBV7-3 and TRBJ1-3; D not certain. The CDR3 length is 14 residues. Germline CDR1 is SGHTA and CDR2 is FQGTGA. V was cut by 0 bases and J by 4 bases, with 7 bases left in between. The CDR3 reads CASSLTPGGNTIYF. CDR3 DNA: TGTGCCAGCAGCTTAACTCCAGGAGGAAACACCATATATTTT.

V and J are TRBV7-3 and TRBJ2-7; 7 nucleotides match TRBD1. After removal of 5 bases from V and 5 bases from J, the junction contained 6 bases not matched to a gene. Germline-derived CDR1 and CDR2 are SGHTA and FQGTGA. The CDR3 extends over 13 amino acids. The CDR3 loop reads CASSAGTAHEQYF. CDR3 bases: TGTGCCAGCAGCGCCGGGACAGCCCACGAGCAGTACTTC.

This sequence joins TRBV7-8 and TRBJ1-4; 9 bases fit TRBD1. The CDR3 has 16 amino acids. The V segment lost 3 bases and the J segment 8 bases; nucleotides outside the gene matches: 10. Germline CDR1 reads SGHVS; CDR2 reads FQNEAQ. The CDR3 region is CASSLYYGTGREKLFF. CDR3 bases: TGTGCCAGCAGCTTGTATTACGGGACAGGGCGAGAAAAACTGTTTTTT.

CDR3 in DNA: TGTGCCAGCAGTGAAGAGACAGGGACGAATGAAAAACTGTTTTTT. Translated: CASSEETGTNEKLFF. The chain combines TRBV25-1 with TRBJ1-4; 7 nucleotides agree with TRBD1. Looked up from germline, CDR1 is MGHDK and CDR2 is SYGVNS. CDR3 length: 15 residues. V was clipped by 2 bases and J by 5 bases; unmatched bases: 5.

The chain links TRBV27 to TRBJ1-6; TRBD1 aligns across 10 bases. J gave up 10 bases and V 1 base, and 10 bases lay outside the gene matches. This CDR3 is 17 amino acids long. Germline V gives CDR1 MNHEY, CDR2 SMNVEV (reference sequence). CDR3: CASSLLFRTGGKSPLHF. The DNA for the CDR3 is TGTGCCAGCAGTTTATTGTTCCGGACAGGGGGAAAATCACCCCTCCACTTT.

The genes are TRBV28 and TRBJ1-4; 8 bases line up with TRBD1. The CDR3 contains 14 residues. After removal of 5 bases from V and 8 bases from J, the junction contained 7 bases not matched to a gene. In germline, CDR1 is MDHEN, CDR2 SYDVKM. The CDR3 loop is CASSPGTGREKLFF. Here the CDR3 DNA reads TGTGCCAGCAGTCCTGGGACAGGTCGAGAAAAACTGTTTTTT.

This clone has a single count. The genes are TRBV7-9 and TRBJ1-2, with D perhaps matching TRBD1 (6 bases). In germline, CDR1 is SEHNR, CDR2 FQNEAQ (reference sequence). The CDR3 covers 15 residues. V was trimmed by 3 bases and J by 5 bases, leaving 16 bases between them. DNA of the CDR3: TGTGCCAGCAGCTTCAACAGGGTAGCCCCTTATGGCTACACCTTC. Protein: CASSFNRVAPYGYTF. Complete variable domain (other parts from reference TRBV7-9 and TRBJ1-2): DTGVSQNPRHKITKRGQNVTFRCDPISEHNRLYWYRQTLGQGPEFLTYFQNEAQLEKSRLLSDRFSAERPKGSFSTLEIQRTEQGDSAMYLCASSFNRVAPYGYTFGSGTRLTVV.

The CDR3, as DNA: TGTGCCAGCAGTCTTAGGGGTCCGGACTACCGAGAGACCCAGTACTTC. It yields the protein CASSLRGPDYRETQYF. This chain links TRBV27 with TRBJ2-5, with D possibly matching TRBD2 (6 bases). The CDR3 is 16 amino acids. V dropped 5 bases and J dropped 4 bases, with 20 bases sitting between them. The germline V gene has CDR1 MNHEY and CDR2 SMNVEV (reference sequence).

The rearrangement links TRBV7-8 to TRBJ2-7; 7 nucleotides align to TRBD2. CDR1 and CDR2 from the germline V gene are SGHVS and FQNEAQ. CDR3 length equals 15 residues. The trim removed 5 bases at V and 3 bases at J, leaving 10 bases unmatched. The chain's CDR3 is CASSDRDGGFYEQYF. As DNA, the CDR3 is TGTGCCAGCAGCGACCGGGACGGGGGGTTCTACGAGCAGTACTTC.

V usage is TRBV18 and J usage is TRBJ2-2; D unresolved. V was trimmed by 6 bases and J by 6 bases, leaving 23 bases between them. Germline V gives CDR1 KGHSH, CDR2 LQKENI. This CDR3 comprises 17 residues. DNA of the CDR3: TGTGCCAGCTCGATCGGCCTCCCTATCGTGGCGGCCGGGGAGCTGTTTTTT. This translates into CASSIGLPIVAAGELFF.

This chain links TRBV6-1 with TRBJ2-2; no firm D call. This CDR3 has 13 amino acids. V lost 8 bases and J 7 bases, leaving 14 bases between the germline ends. CDR1 MNHNS and CDR2 SASEGT come from the germline V gene. Here the CDR3 reads CASVLDAYGELFF. In nucleotides, the CDR3 is TGTGCCAGCGTACTTGATGCCTACGGGGAGCTGTTTTTT.

This chain joins TRBV19 and TRBJ1-4; D is undetermined. The germline gives CDR1 LNHDA, CDR2 SQIVND (reference sequence). V lost 1 base and J 1 base, leaving 4 bases between the germline ends. The CDR3 runs 14 residues. The CDR3 bases are TGTGCCAGTAGTATAGCCGTAACTAATGAAAAACTGTTTTTT. Protein sequence: CASSIAVTNEKLFF.

This clone was seen a few times. J is TRBJ2-7 and V is TRBV11-2; a weak D match, TRBD2 (6 bases). Germline V gene sequence: CDR1 SGHAT, CDR2 FQNNGV. V was shortened by 3 bases and J by 3 bases, with 12 bases between the two germline ends. CDR3 length equals 14 residues. CDR3 DNA: TGTGCCAGCAGCTTCGGGGGACCCCTCTACGAGCAGTACTTC. It is translated as CASSFGGPLYEQYF.

This sequence joins TRBV15 and TRBJ2-1; D ambiguous. From germline, CDR1 is LNHNV and CDR2 YYDKDF (reference sequence). There are 15 residues in the CDR3. V was cut by 0 bases and J by 4 bases, with 10 bases left in between. The CDR3 loop is CATSRDRPGYNEQFF. For the CDR3, the DNA is TGTGCCACCAGCAGAGATAGGCCAGGATACAATGAGCAGTTCTTC.

The chain has TRBV7-9 and TRBJ2-7; 10 nucleotides align to TRBD1. The CDR3 contains 17 residues. V was clipped by 3 bases and J by 2 bases; unmatched bases: 10. In germline, CDR1 is SEHNR, CDR2 FQNEAQ (reference sequence). In nucleotides, the CDR3 is TGTGCCAGCAGCTTTCGGCCCCACGGACAGGGGGCCTACGAGCAGTACTTC. Its translation: CASSFRPHGQGAYEQYF.

This clone was counted once. The chain is built from TRBV28 and TRBJ1-2, with TRBD1 matching over 8 bases. The CDR3 length is 16 residues. The V gene's germline CDR1 is MDHEN and CDR2 SYDVKM. With V trimmed by 2 bases and J by 8 bases, 13 bases remained unmatched. CDR3 nucleotide sequence: TGTGCCAGCAGTTTAGCAGGGGGCGGCCAAGATAGGGGCTACACCTTC. This sequence encodes CASSLAGGGQDRGYTF.

The V gene is TRBV7-9, the J gene TRBJ2-5, with a possible D match to TRBD2 (6 bases). Germline V gene data show CDR1 as SEHNR and CDR2 as FQNEAQ (reference sequence). V was trimmed by 1 base and J by 2 bases, leaving 20 bases between them. The CDR3 runs 18 residues. CDR3 DNA sequence: TGTGCCAGCAGCTTAGAGACTTGGGGAGGCGGTAAGCAAGAGACCCAGTACTTC. This gives the protein CASSLETWGGGKQETQYF.

The chain carries TRBV4-3 and TRBJ2-1; 7 bases are a match to TRBD2. CDR3 length equals 15 residues. After removal of 3 bases from V and 3 bases from J, the junction contained 5 bases not matched to a gene. CDR1 and CDR2 from the germline V gene are LGHNA and YSLEER. CDR3 sequence: CASSHGLAVYNEQFF. As DNA, the CDR3 is TGCGCCAGCAGCCACGGTCTAGCGGTCTACAATGAGCAGTTCTTC.

The rearrangement uses TRBV7-2 and TRBJ2-1; 9 nucleotides align to TRBD1. Germline CDR1 and CDR2: SGHTA and FQGNSA. The CDR3 totals 16 residues. V shed 5 bases and J 4 bases; nucleotides not matched to a gene: 9. CDR3 region: CASSPRTGVGYNEQFF. The CDR3 region has the DNA TGTGCCAGCAGCCCCCGGACAGGGGTGGGGTACAATGAGCAGTTCTTC.

CDR3 bases: TGCGCCAGCAGCTTCCGGGACAGGGGAGATTACGAGCAGTACTTC. This sequence encodes CASSFRDRGDYEQYF. The chain couples TRBV5-1 to TRBJ2-7; 10 bases align to TRBD1. The CDR3 length is 15 residues. After removal of 2 bases from V and 4 bases from J, the junction contained 6 bases not matched to a gene. Germline V gene data show CDR1 as SGHRS and CDR2 as YFSETQ.

The table lists this clone with a count of one. The gene calls are TRBV5-1 and TRBJ1-2; 7 nucleotides line up with TRBD1. V was pared by 4 bases and J by 4 bases, with 7 bases of the junction left unmatched. Germline-derived CDR1 and CDR2 are SGHRS and YFSETQ. CDR3 length: 14 residues. CDR3 sequence reads: CASSRQGYSYGYTF. The CDR3, as DNA: TGCGCCAGCAGCAGACAGGGTTATAGCTATGGCTACACCTTC.

V and J are TRBV5-6 and TRBJ1-2; 7 bases are a match to TRBD1. The CDR3 sequence is 12 residues long. Trimming removed 4 bases from V and 7 bases from J; junction bases left unmatched: 4. The V gene's germline CDR1 is SGHDT and CDR2 YYEEEE. The CDR3 DNA reads TGTGCCAGCAGCCCCGGGACAGCTGGCTACACCTTC. Encoded protein: CASSPGTAGYTF. Supplemented by reference TRBV5-6 and TRBJ1-2, the full variable domain reads DAGVTQSPTHLIKTRGQQVTLRCSPKSGHDTVSWYQQALGQGPQFIFQYYEEEERQRGNFPDRFSGHQFPNYSSELNVNALLLGDSALYLCASSPGTAGYTFGSGTRLTVV.

This chain links TRBV11-2 with TRBJ2-1; tentative D call: TRBD1 (6 bases). Germline lookup yields CDR1 SGHAT and CDR2 FQNNGV. There are 12 residues in the CDR3. Trimming removed 10 bases at V and 6 bases at J, with 13 bases between. The CDR3 protein is CATGGQTNEQFF. The CDR3 bases are TGTGCCACCGGCGGACAGACCAATGAGCAGTTCTTC.

Only a few counts were recorded for this clone. This chain links TRBV28 with TRBJ1-5; D remains unclear. Trimming shortened V by 5 bases and J by 7 bases, and 18 bases separated the two germline ends. The CDR3 contains 15 residues. Germline values: CDR1 MDHEN, CDR2 SYDVKM. For the CDR3, the DNA is TGTGCCAGCAGTCCACCCCACGCCCCTCGGCAGCCCCAGCATTTT. Amino acid sequence: CASSPPHAPRQPQHF.

The V call is TRBV7-9, the J call TRBJ1-2, with D uncertain. The CDR3 spans 14 residues. From germline, CDR1 is SEHNR and CDR2 FQNEAQ (reference sequence). Deletions cut 5 bases from V and 5 bases from J, with 15 bases between. The DNA for the CDR3 is TGTGCCAGCAGCGGGAGACGGGATAGTTATGGCTACACCTTC. Translation: CASSGRRDSYGYTF.

CDR3: CASSILRAGAGANVLTF. CDR3 bases: TGTGCCAGTAGTATCTTAAGGGCAGGGGCTGGGGCCAACGTCCTGACTTTC. The gene calls are TRBV19 and TRBJ2-6; maybe TRBD1 (6 bases). The length of the CDR3 is 17 residues. CDR1 is LNHDA and CDR2 is SQIVND in the germline V gene (reference sequence). Trimming took off 3 bases at V and 2 bases at J, with 14 bases between the two ends.

This clone was observed at least ten times. The chain uses TRBV11-1 and TRBJ1-1; no definite D call. The CDR3 covers 15 residues. V was shortened by 5 bases and J by 1 base, with 14 bases between the two germline ends. Germline lookup yields CDR1 SGHAT and CDR2 FQDESV (reference sequence). The CDR3 reads CASSNPPGSNTEAFF. CDR3 nucleotide sequence: TGTGCCAGCAGCAACCCTCCGGGATCGAACACTGAAGCTTTCTTT.

The CDR3 spells CASSESGTGAETQYF. Here the CDR3 DNA reads TGTGCCAGCAGTGAATCCGGGACAGGGGCAGAGACCCAGTACTTC. The chain uses TRBV6-1 and TRBJ2-5; 10 nucleotides agree with TRBD1. The CDR3 runs 15 residues. Trimming removed 2 bases from V and 4 bases from J; junction bases left unmatched: 4. CDR1 is MNHNS and CDR2 is SASEGT in the germline V gene.